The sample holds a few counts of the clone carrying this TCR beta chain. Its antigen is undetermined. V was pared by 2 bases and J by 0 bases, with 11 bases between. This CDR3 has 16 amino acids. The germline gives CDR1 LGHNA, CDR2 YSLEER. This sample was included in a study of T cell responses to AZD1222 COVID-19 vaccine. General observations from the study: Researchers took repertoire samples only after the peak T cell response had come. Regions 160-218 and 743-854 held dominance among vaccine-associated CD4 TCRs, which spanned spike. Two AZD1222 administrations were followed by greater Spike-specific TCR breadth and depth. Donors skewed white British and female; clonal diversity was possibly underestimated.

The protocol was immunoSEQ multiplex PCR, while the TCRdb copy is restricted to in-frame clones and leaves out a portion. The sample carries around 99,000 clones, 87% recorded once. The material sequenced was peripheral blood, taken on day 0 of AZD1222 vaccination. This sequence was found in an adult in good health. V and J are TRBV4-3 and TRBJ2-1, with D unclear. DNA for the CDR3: TGCGCCAGCAGCCAAAATATTGAGAGCTCCTACAATGAGCAGTTCTTC. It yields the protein CASSQNIESSYNEQFF.